The rows below give T cell receptor beta chains drawn from one sample of a study of graft-versus-host responses after intestinal transplantation. These receptors' antigens are unknown. Method: immunoSEQ multiplex PCR; TCRdb's copy keeps in-frame clones and lacks some. This sample yields 98,000 or so clones, of which roughly 84% are seen a single time; 0.7% to 0.9% belongs to the top ten. Here the sequenced sample was unstimulated CD4+ T cells sorted from spleen or lymph node cells, taken before intestinal transplant. The receptors here all came from a human donor who received an intestinal transplant. CDR3s include the opening cysteine and the closing phenylalanine or tryptophan. The D gene is left open where the match is weak. Size is omitted from some rows. Given values are once, few, many or a class for expanded clones.

j_call,d_call,v_call,cdr3_length,clone_size,cdr3_nt,cdr3_aa
TRBJ2-5,TRBD2,TRBV2,15,.,TGTGCCAGCAGTGAAGTGAGCGGGGCGGAGGAGACCCAGTACTTC,CASSEVSGAEETQYF
TRBJ2-4,TRBD1,TRBV28,14,.,TGTGCCAGCAACCCGGGACAGACACTAAACATTCAGTACTTC,CASNPGQTLNIQYF
TRBJ1-1,TRBD1,TRBV19,16,once,TGTGCCAGTAGTATCGGACAGGGGGCACGGTACACTGAAGCTTTCTTT,CASSIGQGARYTEAFF
TRBJ1-5,.,TRBV18,13,.,TGTGCCAGCTCACCGATGAGCAATCAGCCCCAGCATTTT,CASSPMSNQPQHF
TRBJ2-1,TRBD2,TRBV7-3,14,once,TGTGCCAGCAGCTTACTAGCGGGGAACAATGAGCAGTTCTTC,CASSLLAGNNEQFF
TRBJ2-3,TRBD2,TRBV11-2,16,.,TGTGCCAGCAGCTTAGGGGCGCGGGGGGGGACAGATACGCAGTATTTT,CASSLGARGGTDTQYF
TRBJ1-1,.,TRBV2,12,.,TGTGCCAGCAGTGGGAACAGTCCTGAAGCTTTCTTT,CASSGNSPEAFF
TRBJ2-3,.,TRBV7-2,13,.,TGTGCCAGCAGCCGACAGAGCACAGATACGCAGTATTTT,CASSRQSTDTQYF
TRBJ2-1,.,TRBV7-9,15,.,TGTGCCAGCAGCTTGGTCGGGGGGCTAAGACGGGAGCAGTTCTTC,CASSLVGGLRREQFF
TRBJ1-2,TRBD1,TRBV15,15,.,TGTGCCACCAGCAGAGGGGACAGGGCCCTCTATGGCTACACCTTC,CATSRGDRALYGYTF
TRBJ2-1,.,TRBV5-4,15,.,TGTGCCAGCAGCTTGAGGTCACTGGACTACAATGAGCAGTTCTTC,CASSLRSLDYNEQFF
TRBJ1-3,.,TRBV11-2,14,.,TGTGCCAGCAGCTTACAAAGCTCTGGAAACACCATATATTTT,CASSLQSSGNTIYF
TRBJ1-1,.,TRBV2,13,.,TGTGCCAGCAGTGAAGAAGGGAACACTGAAGCTTTCTTT,CASSEEGNTEAFF
TRBJ2-7,.,TRBV7-9,12,few,TGTGCCAGCAGCTTACGCGCCCAAGAGCAGTACTTC,CASSLRAQEQYF
TRBJ2-2,TRBD1,TRBV19,16,once,TGTGCCAGTAGTATAAGGGACAGGGATTTTGTCGGGGAGCTGTTTTTT,CASSIRDRDFVGELFF
TRBJ1-6,TRBD1,TRBV6-1,14,.,TGTGCCAGCTCCCGGGACAGAAATAATTCACCCCTCCACTTT,CASSRDRNNSPLHF
TRBJ2-7,.,TRBV1,15,.,TGCACCAGCAGCCTCGGGGGCCGCCCATCTGTAGGGCAGTACTTC,CTSSLGGRPSVGQYF
TRBJ1-5,.,TRBV6-1,13,.,TGTGCCAGCATGGACACGGGCAATCAGCCCCAGCATTTT,CASMDTGNQPQHF
TRBJ2-2,TRBD2,TRBV11-2,16,.,TGTGCCAGCAGCTTATTAAGACTAGCGGCCACCGGGGAGCTGTTTTTT,CASSLLRLAATGELFF
TRBJ2-7,TRBD2,TRBV5-4,15,.,TGTGCCAGCAGTTTCGGGGGGGCCAATTACTACGAGCAGTACTTC,CASSFGGANYYEQYF
TRBJ2-7,.,TRBV5-4,15,.,TGTGCCAGCAGCCCGGAAGGGAACCGCCCCTACGAGCAGTACTTC,CASSPEGNRPYEQYF
TRBJ2-5,.,TRBV5-4,13,.,TGTGCCAGCAGCACGAACAGGCGGGAGACCCAGTACTTC,CASSTNRRETQYF